The 29 T cell receptor beta chains reported below all come from one sample, sequenced in a study of response to subunit inactivated influenza vaccine. TCRdb itself ran the RT-PCR reads through MiXCR, one entry per CDR3 protein. The repertoire holds 530,000 or so distinct CDR3 sequences, with about 25% as singletons. Sequencing used CD4+ T cells sorted from PBMCs, obtained 4 to 6 days after vaccination. The receptors originated from a man in his fifties or sixties who received an inactivated influenza vaccine.

The V and J genes are TRBV6-2 or TRBV6-3 and TRBJ2-1, with 14 bases aligning to TRBD2. Unmatched junction bases numbered 12, after V lost 4 bases and J lost 7 bases. The CDR3 consists of 18 residues. From germline, CDR1 is MNHEY and CDR2 SVGEGT. The CDR3 DNA is TGTGCCAGCAGTTCCGGGACTAGCGGGAGAATCCCGCTGAATGAGCAGTTCTTC. Translating it yields CASSSGTSGRIPLNEQFF.

This clonotype was recorded a few times. The chain joins TRBV6-2 or TRBV6-3 to TRBJ2-6, with 9 bases lining up with TRBD1. V was clipped by 2 bases and J by 4 bases; unmatched bases: 6. Germline CDR1 MNHEY, CDR2 SVGEGT. This CDR3 is built from 17 residues. The CDR3 sequence is CASSYGTGRPGANVLTF. Written as DNA, the CDR3 is TGTGCCAGCAGTTACGGGACAGGGCGGCCCGGGGCCAACGTCCTGACTTTC.

V gene TRBV11-2 combines with J gene TRBJ2-3; 7 bases align to TRBD2. The germline gives CDR1 SGHAT, CDR2 FQNNGV. The CDR3 covers 18 residues. V lost 0 bases to trimming and J lost 2 bases; unmatched junction nucleotides: 11. For the CDR3, the DNA is TGTGCCAGCAGCTTAGATCGTATTAGCGGGTTGGTCACAGATACGCAGTATTTT. Protein sequence: CASSLDRISGLVTDTQYF.

The sample holds many counts of this clonotype. A much larger clone sits a single nucleotide away, making a read error possible. The chain employs TRBV28 and TRBJ1-1; D might be TRBD1 (5 bases). CDR1 is MDHEN and CDR2 is SYDVKM in the germline V gene. The CDR3 is 13 residues long. V was trimmed by 3 bases and J by 0 bases, leaving 5 bases between them. In DNA, the CDR3 is TGTGCCAGCAGTTTCAGGGTGAACACTGAAGCTTTCTTT. Translated, it gives CASSFRVNTEAFF.

This clonotype has only a few counts. V is TRBV20-1 and J is TRBJ1-1, with D perhaps matching TRBD1 (5 bases). The CDR3 is 13 amino acids. The germline CDR1 and CDR2 sequences are DFQATT and SNEGSKA (reference sequence). V lost 5 bases and J lost 1, with 11 bases in between. CDR3 loop: CSAAGRANTEAFF. The CDR3 DNA reads TGCAGTGCTGCGGGCAGGGCGAACACTGAAGCTTTCTTT.

In this sample, this clonotype turned up a few times. The V call is TRBV10-3, the J call TRBJ2-1, with D tentatively TRBD1 (6 bases). V was trimmed by 4 bases and J by 1 base, leaving 11 bases between them. This CDR3 spans 15 amino acids. Germline V CDR1 and CDR2: ENHRY, SYGVKD. CDR3 sequence: CAISGADRSYNEQFF. DNA for the CDR3: TGTGCCATCAGTGGGGCTGACAGGTCCTACAATGAGCAGTTCTTC.

This clonotype has only one observation. J is TRBJ2-7 and V is TRBV5-6, with D maybe TRBD1 (6 bases). The germline V gene encodes CDR1 SGHDT and CDR2 YYEEEE. The CDR3 length is 14 residues. Trimming took 0 bases from V and 2 from J, leaving 9 bases between them. This CDR3 reads CASSLGYRAYEQYF. The DNA for the CDR3 is TGTGCCAGCAGCTTGGGTTACAGGGCCTACGAGCAGTACTTC. The full variable domain, rest sourced from reference TRBV5-6 and TRBJ2-7, is DAGVTQSPTHLIKTRGQQVTLRCSPKSGHDTVSWYQQALGQGPQFIFQYYEEEERQRGNFPDRFSGHQFPNYSSELNVNALLLGDSALYLCASSLGYRAYEQYFGPGTRLTVT.

The chain carries TRBV29-1 and TRBJ2-3, with 14 bases matching TRBD2. V lost 7 bases to trimming and J lost 6 bases; unmatched junction nucleotides: 3. The germline gives CDR1 SQVTM, CDR2 ANQGSEA. The CDR3 is 13 amino acids. The CDR3 reads CSDRTSGGDTQYF. Here the CDR3 DNA reads TGCAGCGACCGGACTAGCGGGGGGGATACGCAGTATTTT.

The chain carries TRBV6-1 and TRBJ2-7; TRBD1 is a possible D gene (5 bases). This CDR3 is 14 amino acids long. Germline values: CDR1 MNHNS, CDR2 SASEGT. Trimming took 6 bases from V and 1 from J, leaving 13 bases between them. The CDR3 nucleotides are TGTGCCAGCAGCCGAGCCCAGGGTTCCTACGAGCAGTACTTC. Protein: CASSRAQGSYEQYF.

This clonotype was detected a few times. The gene calls are TRBV20-1 and TRBJ1-6, with D unresolved. The CDR3 totals 17 residues. Trimming stripped 0 bases from V and 0 bases from J, with 12 bases between. The germline gives CDR1 DFQATT, CDR2 SNEGSKA (reference sequence). The CDR3 DNA is TGCAGTGCTAGAGATTGGAGCGGGGTCTCCTATAATTCACCCCTCCACTTT. Its translation: CSARDWSGVSYNSPLHF.

This clonotype was seen a handful of times. The chain uses TRBV7-9 and TRBJ2-3, with 8 bases matching TRBD2. CDR1 is SEHNR, CDR2 FQNEAQ, per germline (reference sequence). The CDR3 covers 17 residues. The trim removed 6 bases at V and 3 bases at J, leaving 14 bases unmatched. In nucleotides, the CDR3 is TGTGCCAGCAGACTTCCCGGGGGGGCCGCTCCGACAGATACGCAGTATTTT. Translation gives CASRLPGGAAPTDTQYF.

This clonotype was counted only a few times. Germline is not matched at one junction end, which may reflect a read error. The CDR3 loop reads CSARGVNSGLKTQYF. The CDR3 nucleotides are TGCAGTGCGAGAGGGGTTAATAGCGGGTTGAAGACCCAGTACTTC. The chain uses TRBV20-1 and TRBJ2-5; 7 bases match TRBD2. From germline, CDR1 is DFQATT and CDR2 SNEGSKA (reference sequence). This CDR3 spans 15 amino acids.

This clonotype was detected a few times. The chain employs TRBV5-1 and TRBJ2-4; no clear D. Deletions cut 4 bases from V and 7 bases from J, with 12 bases between. This CDR3 spans 13 amino acids. The germline V gene encodes CDR1 SGHRS and CDR2 YFSETQ. As DNA, the CDR3 is TGCGCCAGCAGCCGGTCGGACGTCAACATTCAGTACTTC. Translating gives CASSRSDVNIQYF.

This clonotype appeared a few times. This chain connects TRBV5-1 to TRBJ2-1; 8 bases are shared with TRBD2. Germline trimming cut 3 bases from V and 8 bases from J; bases unmatched to any gene: 10. CDR1 is SGHRS, CDR2 YFSETQ, per germline. CDR3 size: 15 residues. CDR3 sequence reads: CASSSNSGTRHEQFF. As DNA, the CDR3 is TGCGCCAGCAGCTCGAATTCCGGGACTAGGCATGAGCAGTTCTTC.

Note on this clonotype: A junction end diverges from the germline sequence, so it may reflect a read error. The V and J genes are TRBV10-3 and TRBJ2-5, with D possibly matching TRBD2 (8 bases). The CDR3 has 16 amino acids. Germline-derived CDR1 and CDR2 are ENHRY and SYGVKD. CDR3 DNA: TGTGCCACCGGGAGGGGGACAGACTTCAAGAGGGAGACCCAGCACTTC. Translated: CATGRGTDFKRETQHF.

The chain couples TRBV10-2 to TRBJ2-7, with D perhaps being TRBD1 or TRBD2 (5 bases each). V dropped 2 bases and J dropped 0 bases, with 14 bases sitting between them. Per germline, CDR1 WSHSY and CDR2 SAAADI. The length of the CDR3 is 16 residues. The CDR3 DNA reads TGCGCCAGCAGTGAGAGAGACCGGGACGGCTCCTACGAGCAGTACTTC. Its translation is CASSERDRDGSYEQYF.

The CDR3 here is CASSQGQGIPGELFF. The CDR3 DNA sequence: TGTGCCAGCAGCCAGGGACAGGGGATCCCCGGGGAGCTGTTTTTT. The chain employs TRBV4-2 and TRBJ2-2, with 10 bases that match TRBD1. CDR1 and CDR2 (germline): LGHNA, YNFKEQ. V was pared by 3 bases and J by 6 bases, with 4 bases of the junction left unmatched. The CDR3 contains 15 residues.

The table lists this clonotype with a few counts. V usage is TRBV20-1 and J usage is TRBJ2-3, with D perhaps matching TRBD1 or TRBD2 (6 bases each). CDR1 DFQATT and CDR2 SNEGSKA come from the germline V gene (reference sequence). V was trimmed by 5 bases and J by 4 bases, leaving 10 bases between them. This CDR3 contains 12 residues. The CDR3 coding sequence is TGCAGTGCTCTGAGGGGGGCAGATACGCAGTATTTT. This codes for CSALRGADTQYF.

This sequence joins TRBV6-1 and TRBJ2-1; 11 bases line up with TRBD1. CDR1 is MNHNS, CDR2 SASEGT, per germline. V trimming: 5 bases; J trimming: 7 bases; junction bases outside the gene matches: 7. The CDR3 sequence is 15 residues long. The CDR3 here is CASSNLGQGANEQFF. In DNA form, the CDR3 reads TGTGCCAGCAGTAATCTTGGACAGGGGGCGAATGAGCAGTTCTTC.

This clonotype appeared a few times. This rearrangement joins TRBV20-1 to TRBJ2-7; 7 nucleotides line up with TRBD2. The J segment lost 2 bases and the V segment lost 2 bases, leaving 6 bases of the junction unmatched. Per the germline V gene, CDR1 is DFQATT and CDR2 is SNEGSKA (reference sequence). This CDR3 contains 14 residues. The CDR3 spells CSARSASGTYEQYF. CDR3 coding DNA: TGCAGTGCTAGATCAGCTAGCGGCACCTACGAGCAGTACTTC.

The chain couples TRBV12-3 or TRBV12-4 to TRBJ1-1; D gene uncertain. This CDR3 has 15 amino acids. Trimming left V 3 bases short and J 0 bases short, with 11 bases between. The CDR3 region has the DNA TGTGCCAGCAGTTTTTCGGGTAGAATGAACACTGAAGCTTTCTTT. The encoded protein is CASSFSGRMNTEAFF.

Many counts were recorded for this clonotype. This chain's CDR3 is CATSDGRGKSSGANVLTF. The CDR3 DNA reads TGTGCCACCAGTGATGGGAGGGGAAAGTCATCTGGGGCCAACGTCCTGACTTTC. V and J are TRBV24-1 and TRBJ2-6; TRBD2 aligns across 7 bases. Germline CDR1 reads KGHDR; CDR2 reads SFDVKD. The ends lost 3 bases at V and 1 base at J; junction bases unmatched: 8. This CDR3 is built from 18 residues.

On this clonotype itself: One junction end disagrees with the germline gene, perhaps due to a read error. CDR3 loop: CCARGGLAGGTNTGELFF. For the CDR3, the DNA is TGCTGTGCTAGAGGGGGACTAGCGGGAGGTACGAACACCGGGGAGCTGTTTTTT. The chain uses TRBV20-1 and TRBJ2-2, with 15 bases fitting TRBD2. CDR3 length: 18 amino acids. The germline gives CDR1 DFQATT, CDR2 SNEGSKA (reference sequence).

This clonotype was recorded once. The chain links TRBV11-2 to TRBJ2-3, with D tentatively TRBD1 (6 bases). Germline assignment: CDR1 SGHAT and CDR2 FQNNGV. CDR3 length equals 18 residues. The germline V and J ends were trimmed by 0 bases and 3 bases, with 19 bases remaining between them. DNA of the CDR3: TGTGCCAGCAGCTTAGACAATACAGGGCTCCGAGGAACAGATACGCAGTATTTT. Protein sequence: CASSLDNTGLRGTDTQYF.

CDR3 amino acids: CSVVQKETQYF. As DNA, the CDR3 is TGCAGCGTTGTACAGAAAGAGACCCAGTACTTC. The J gene is TRBJ2-5, the V gene TRBV29-1; D remains ambiguous. Trimming shortened V by 4 bases and J by 3 bases, and 6 bases separated the two germline ends. Germline CDR1 reads SQVTM; CDR2 reads ANQGSEA. The length of the CDR3 is 11 residues.

The chain couples TRBV3-1 to TRBJ2-5; D not certain. Trimming removed 4 bases from V and 0 bases from J, with 9 bases in between. From germline, CDR1 is LGHDT and CDR2 YNNKEL (reference sequence). CDR3 length equals 14 residues. The CDR3 is CASSRPMDQETQYF. CDR3 DNA: TGTGCCAGCAGCCGCCCCATGGACCAAGAGACCCAGTACTTC.

This chain uses TRBV6-1 with TRBJ2-1; D is unclear. Trimming stripped 6 bases from V and 0 bases from J, with 12 bases between. CDR3 size: 15 residues. Germline CDR1 and CDR2: MNHNS and SASEGT. CDR3: CASSTGPGSYNEQFF. In nucleotides, the CDR3 is TGTGCCAGCAGCACCGGTCCCGGCTCCTACAATGAGCAGTTCTTC.

The table lists this clonotype with a few counts. The chain uses TRBV7-9 and TRBJ2-7, with D possibly TRBD2 on 7 matching bases. The CDR3 extends over 16 amino acids. From germline, CDR1 is SEHNR and CDR2 FQNEAQ (reference sequence). V was trimmed by 1 base and J by 5 bases, leaving 18 bases between them. The chain's CDR3 is CASSLGVSSGDNEQYF. As DNA, the CDR3 is TGTGCCAGCAGCTTAGGAGTATCCAGCGGGGACAACGAGCAGTACTTC.

The chain recombines TRBV18 with TRBJ2-7; TRBD1 or TRBD2 may be the D gene (5 bases each). Germline loops: CDR1 KGHSH, CDR2 LQKENI. Deletions cut 4 bases from V and 1 base from J, with 14 bases between. This CDR3 region has 15 residues. The CDR3 reads CASSLPGRMSYEQYF. The CDR3 DNA follows: TGTGCCAGCTCACTCCCGGGACGGATGTCCTACGAGCAGTACTTC.